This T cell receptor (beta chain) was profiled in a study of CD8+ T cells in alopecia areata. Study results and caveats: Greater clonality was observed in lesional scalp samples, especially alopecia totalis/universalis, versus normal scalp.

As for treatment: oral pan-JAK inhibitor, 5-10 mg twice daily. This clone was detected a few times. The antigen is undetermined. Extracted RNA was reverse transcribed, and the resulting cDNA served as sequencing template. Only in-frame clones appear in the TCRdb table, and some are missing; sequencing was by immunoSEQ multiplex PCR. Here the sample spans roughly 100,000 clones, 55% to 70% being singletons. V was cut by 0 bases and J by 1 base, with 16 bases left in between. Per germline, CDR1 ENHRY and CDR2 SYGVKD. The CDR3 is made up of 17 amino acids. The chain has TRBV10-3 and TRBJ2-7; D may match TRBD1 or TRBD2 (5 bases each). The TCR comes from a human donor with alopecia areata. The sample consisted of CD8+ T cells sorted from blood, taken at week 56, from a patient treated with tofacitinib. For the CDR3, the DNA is TGTGCCATCAGTGAGTCGGGGCAGGGACCAAAATCCTACGAGCAGTACTTC. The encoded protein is CAISESGQGPKSYEQYF.